The 14 T cell receptor beta chains in this list originate from one sample, sequenced in a study of vaccination and CD4 T cells after COVID-19. No antigen is known for these receptors. Regarding treatment: roughly 10-day PBMC culture with coronavirus spike peptide pools or control peptides (ViraFEST assay). Sequenced with the Oncomine TCR Beta short-read assay was DNA taken from cultured CD4+ T cells. TCRdb independently ran MiXCR on the PCR reads; one entry per CDR3 protein. The sample includes roughly 3,700 distinct CDR3 sequences, 16% of them seen just once. Sequences were obtained from CD4+ T cells from blood, cultured in vitro. Source of these receptors: a human donor who had recovered from COVID-19.

This clonotype was seen a few times. The V gene is TRBV2, the J gene TRBJ2-1, with 7 bases matching TRBD2. The CDR3 covers 17 residues. V was pared by 3 bases and J by 6 bases, with 14 bases of the junction left unmatched. Germline CDR1 SNHLY, CDR2 FYNNEI. CDR3 DNA sequence: TGTGCCAGCAGTGACTTAGGCGGACTAGGGCTGATCAATGAGCAGTTCTTC. It is translated as CASSDLGGLGLINEQFF.

This clonotype appeared a few times. This rearrangement joins TRBV29-1 to TRBJ1-1, with unresolved D. The CDR3 spans 11 residues. Germline V gene lookup returns CDR1 SQVTM and CDR2 ANQGSEA. Trimming stripped 4 bases from V and 6 bases from J, with 9 bases between. For the CDR3, the DNA is TGCAGCGTTGGAAGGGTCCCTGAAGCTTTCTTT. This codes for CSVGRVPEAFF.

The chain joins TRBV30 to TRBJ2-2; tentative D call: TRBD1 (5 bases). From germline, CDR1 is GTSNPN and CDR2 SVGIG (reference sequence). Between the trimmed V and J ends, which lost 5 bases and 0 bases, there was a span of 10 bases. The CDR3 runs 14 residues. The CDR3 is CAWGDSPNTGELFF. The CDR3 DNA reads as TGTGCCTGGGGAGACAGTCCGAACACCGGGGAGCTGTTTTTT.

This clonotype was seen only a few times. V usage is TRBV12-3 or TRBV12-4 and J usage is TRBJ1-1; no firm D call. V lost 3 bases to trimming and J lost 10 bases, with 9 bases between them. The length of the CDR3 is 11 residues. The CDR3 nucleotides are TGTGCCAGCAGTTTCGAGAACGTAGCTTTCTTT. Residues: CASSFENVAFF.

This clonotype was found a few times. The rearrangement joins TRBV5-1 to TRBJ2-3, with unresolved D. The germline V gene encodes CDR1 SGHRS and CDR2 YFSETQ. The CDR3 contains 15 residues. The V end was cut by 4 bases, the J end by 2 bases, with 14 bases between. The CDR3 is CASSPVGPNTDTQYF. CDR3 nucleotide sequence: TGCGCCAGCAGCCCGGTTGGGCCTAACACAGATACGCAGTATTTT. The whole variable domain, filled in from reference TRBV5-1 and TRBJ2-3, reads KAGVTQTPRYLIKTRGQQVTLSCSPISGHRSVSWYQQTPGQGLQFLFEYFSETQRNKGNFPGRFSGRQFSNSRSEMNVSTLELGDSALYLCASSPVGPNTDTQYFGPGTRLTVL.

This clonotype was detected only a few times. The chain's CDR3 is CASPQRAFF. The CDR3 DNA is TGTGCCAGCCCTCAGCGCGCTTTCTTT. The gene calls are TRBV6-1 and TRBJ1-1; no firm D call. Germline V gene sequence: CDR1 MNHNS, CDR2 SASEGT. V lost 8 bases to trimming and J lost 11 bases, with 9 bases between them. The CDR3 extends over 9 amino acids.

By proportion, this clonotype is large (0.1 to 1%). The chain joins TRBV19 to TRBJ1-1; D unclear. The V gene lost 4 bases and the J gene lost 1 base, with 4 bases spanning the gap. The CDR3 spans 12 residues. Per germline, CDR1 LNHDA and CDR2 SQIVND (reference sequence). In DNA form, the CDR3 reads TGTGCCAGTAGTAGACAGAACACTGAAGCTTTCTTT. Translation: CASSRQNTEAFF.

CDR3 nucleotide sequence: TGTGCCATCAGTGAAGGGACTACCATGCCTGAGCAGTTCTTC. It is translated as CAISEGTTMPEQFF. V and J are TRBV10-3 and TRBJ2-1; 7 nucleotides align to TRBD2. The junction had 8 bases not matched to a gene; V was cut back by 3 bases and J by 9 bases. The germline V gene encodes CDR1 ENHRY and CDR2 SYGVKD. CDR3 size: 14 residues.

This clonotype was seen only a few times. This rearrangement joins TRBV25-1 to TRBJ1-2; D ambiguous. Trimming removed 2 bases at V and 8 bases at J, with 21 bases between. CDR3 length: 16 amino acids. Germline assignment: CDR1 MGHDK and CDR2 SYGVNS. The CDR3 region is CASSEQAAGLSGGYTF. CDR3 nucleotide sequence: TGTGCCAGCAGTGAACAAGCTGCGGGCCTTTCGGGGGGCTACACCTTC.

The chain joins TRBV12-3 or TRBV12-4 to TRBJ1-1; 7 positions match TRBD1. With V trimmed by 6 bases and J by 3 bases, 7 bases remained unmatched. This CDR3 spans 14 amino acids. DNA for the CDR3: TGTGCCAGCAGACAACAGGGGACCTACACTGAAGCTTTCTTT. Amino acids: CASRQQGTYTEAFF.

In its sample, this clonotype ranks as medium-sized. The chain carries TRBV5-4 and TRBJ2-1; the match to TRBD1 covers 9 bases. Trimming cost V 4 bases and J 2 bases; bases outside gene matches: 4. The germline V gene has CDR1 SGHNT and CDR2 YYREEE (reference sequence). CDR3 size: 15 residues. This CDR3 is CASSPDRGAYNEQFF. CDR3 bases: TGTGCCAGCAGCCCGGACAGGGGCGCCTACAATGAGCAGTTCTTC.

This chain connects TRBV2 to TRBJ2-2, with D perhaps matching TRBD1 (5 bases). This CDR3 is built from 13 residues. Trimming removed 5 bases from V and 6 bases from J, with 10 bases in between. Germline CDR1 SNHLY, CDR2 FYNNEI. The chain's CDR3 is CASSFLGAGELFF. The CDR3 nucleotides read TGTGCCAGCAGTTTTTTAGGGGCCGGGGAGCTGTTTTTT.

The V and J genes are TRBV7-2 and TRBJ2-7; the D is unclear. In germline, CDR1 is SGHTA, CDR2 FQGNSA. V lost 3 bases to trimming and J lost 4 bases, with 10 bases between them. This CDR3 has 13 amino acids. CDR3 DNA sequence: TGTGCCAGCAGCTTGCCTAGTCAATACGAGCAGTACTTC. This encodes CASSLPSQYEQYF.

This clonotype was counted only a few times. This sequence joins TRBV2 and TRBJ2-3; 15 positions match TRBD2. Germline V gene sequence: CDR1 SNHLY, CDR2 FYNNEI. V shed 8 bases, J shed 0 bases, and the junction held 3 bases outside the gene matches. This CDR3 has 16 amino acids. The CDR3 loop reads CASLGLAGGSTDTQYF. As DNA, the CDR3 is TGTGCCAGCCTGGGACTAGCGGGGGGAAGCACAGATACGCAGTATTTT. The variable domain in full, completed from reference TRBV2 and TRBJ2-3, reads EPEVTQTPSHQVTQMGQEVILRCVPISNHLYFYWYRQILGQKVEFLVSFYNNEISEKSEIFDDQFSVERPDGSNFTLKIRSTKLEDSAMYFCASLGLAGGSTDTQYFGPGTRLTVL.